This T cell receptor (beta chain) was sequenced during a study of shared clonotypes between healthy human individuals. Study-wide results and limits: Naive subsets tended to show greater estimated richness than memory subsets.

Here immunoSEQ multiplex PCR was the method, and the copy in TCRdb shows in-frame clones only, minus some. The sample has about 2.1 million clones, 90% to 95% seen once. Naive CD8 cells, CD45RO-negative and positively selected for CCR7, excluded terminally differentiated effector memory CD45RA+ cells. Germline V gives CDR1 MGHRA, CDR2 YSYEKL. This CDR3 has 18 amino acids. Trimming cost V 5 bases and J 2 bases, with 21 bases left between them. This clone was counted a single time. Its antigen is undetermined. The V and J genes are TRBV4-1 and TRBJ2-2, with D possibly matching TRBD1 (6 bases). The TCR comes from a man between 18 and 29 years old in good health. Some clones in this sample may be carry-over from other donors' samples. Source material: naive CD8+ T cells from PBMCs. Here the CDR3 DNA reads TGCGCCAGCAGCTACGTAACCCTCGGGACAACTAACACCGGGGAGCTGTTTTTT. This sequence encodes CASSYVTLGTTNTGELFF.